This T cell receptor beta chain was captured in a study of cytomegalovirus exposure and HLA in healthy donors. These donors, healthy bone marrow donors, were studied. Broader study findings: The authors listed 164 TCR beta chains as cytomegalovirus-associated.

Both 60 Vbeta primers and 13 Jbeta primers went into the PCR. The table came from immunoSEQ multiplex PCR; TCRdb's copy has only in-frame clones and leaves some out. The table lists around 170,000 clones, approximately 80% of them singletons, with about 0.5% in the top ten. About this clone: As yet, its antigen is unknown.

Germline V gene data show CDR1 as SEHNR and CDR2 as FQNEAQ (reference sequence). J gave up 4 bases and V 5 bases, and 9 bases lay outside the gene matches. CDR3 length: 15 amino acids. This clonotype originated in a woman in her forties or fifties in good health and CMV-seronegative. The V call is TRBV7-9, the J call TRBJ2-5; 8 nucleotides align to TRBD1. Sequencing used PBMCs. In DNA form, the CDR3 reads TGTGCCAGCAGCGCGGCCGGGACAGGAGGAGAGACCCAGTACTTC. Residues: CASSAAGTGGETQYF.